A single sample gave rise to the 17 T cell receptor beta chains below, sequenced in a study of shared clonotypes between healthy human individuals. Here immunoSEQ multiplex PCR was the method, and the copy in TCRdb shows in-frame clones only, minus some. The sample yields 2 million to 3 million clones, approximately 93% seen once. The specimen was naive CD4+ T cells from PBMCs. Subset here: CD45RA+ positively selected. The receptors shown here come from a man aged 18 to 29 in good health. Some clones in this sample may be carry-over from other donors' samples.

The chain couples TRBV5-8 to TRBJ1-2, with unresolved D. The CDR3 is 13 residues long. The V and J ends lost 2 bases and 4 bases respectively, with 9 bases between them. CDR1 SGHTS and CDR2 YDEGEE come from the germline V gene. This CDR3 reads CASSFGATYGYTF. The DNA of the CDR3 is TGTGCCAGCAGCTTCGGAGCAACCTATGGCTACACCTTC.

The rearrangement joins TRBV7-9 to TRBJ2-7; TRBD1 might be the D (6 bases). Trimming stripped 5 bases from V and 5 bases from J, with 16 bases between. CDR1 SEHNR and CDR2 FQNEAQ come from the germline V gene (reference sequence). This CDR3 has 14 residues. The CDR3, as DNA: TGTGCCAGCAGCCGACCGAACAGGGTCCACGAGCAGTACTTC. This gives the protein CASSRPNRVHEQYF.

V and J are TRBV7-2 and TRBJ2-3, with TRBD2 as a possible D gene (5 bases). The CDR3 extends over 14 amino acids. The V end lost 3 bases, the J end lost 2 bases, and 9 bases lay between the germline ends. CDR1 is SGHTA, CDR2 FQGNSA, per germline. The CDR3 reads CASSFVRDTDTQYF. For the CDR3, the DNA is TGTGCCAGCAGCTTCGTCCGGGACACAGATACGCAGTATTTT.

V gene TRBV5-4 combines with J gene TRBJ1-1; weak D call: TRBD1 (5 bases). Germline CDR1 is SGHNT and CDR2 is YYREEE (reference sequence). The CDR3 contains 14 residues. V was pared by 5 bases and J by 0 bases, with 11 bases between. CDR3 nucleotide sequence: TGTGCCAGCAGAGGGACGGGCATGAACACTGAAGCTTTCTTT. Its translation: CASRGTGMNTEAFF. Full variable domain (rest looked up from reference TRBV5-4 and TRBJ1-1): ETGVTQSPTHLIKTRGQQVTLRCSSQSGHNTVSWYQQALGQGPQFIFQYYREEENGRGNFPPRFSGLQFPNYSSELNVNALELDDSALYLCASRGTGMNTEAFFGQGTRLTVV.

This clone was detected once. The genes are TRBV10-3 and TRBJ1-1; maybe TRBD1 (6 bases). V was shortened by 10 bases and J by 1 base, with 13 bases between the two germline ends. CDR1 is ENHRY and CDR2 is SYGVKD in the germline V gene. This CDR3 contains 13 residues. CDR3 protein: CATTVGGNTEAFF. The DNA of the CDR3 is TGTGCCACCACTGTAGGGGGGAACACTGAAGCTTTCTTT.

The table lists this clone with a count of one. The chain carries TRBV6-4 and TRBJ2-1; D is undetermined. CDR3 length: 16 amino acids. V was trimmed by 3 bases and J by 0 bases, leaving 12 bases between them. Germline V gene lookup returns CDR1 MRHNA and CDR2 SNTAGT. CDR3 amino acids: CASSEQRSSSYNEQFF. In DNA, the CDR3 is TGTGCCAGCAGTGAACAGAGGTCGAGCTCCTACAATGAGCAGTTCTTC.

The CDR3 spells CASSQSRSNQPQHF. CDR3 in DNA: TGTGCCAGCAGTCAATCACGCAGCAATCAGCCCCAGCATTTT. V gene TRBV6-5 combines with J gene TRBJ1-5; D gene uncertain. Germline-derived CDR1 and CDR2 are MNHEY and SVGAGI. This CDR3 region has 14 residues. Trimming removed 5 bases from V and 1 base from J, with 9 bases in between.

The V call is TRBV5-1, the J call TRBJ2-7; no clear D. Per the germline V gene, CDR1 is SGHRS and CDR2 is YFSETQ. Trimming cost V 0 bases and J 4 bases, with 11 bases left between them. The CDR3 consists of 14 residues. CDR3 amino acids: CASSLVSGGYEQYF. The CDR3 nucleotides are TGCGCCAGCAGCTTGGTTTCGGGTGGGTACGAGCAGTACTTC.

V is TRBV4-3 and J is TRBJ2-1, with TRBD2 identical over 9 bases. Germline CDR1 is LGHNA and CDR2 is YSLEER. J was trimmed by 12 bases and V by 1 base; bases with no gene match: 16. The CDR3 is 17 residues long. The CDR3 loop is CASSQGSTSGPQAGQFF. The CDR3 coding sequence is TGCGCCAGCAGCCAAGGAAGTACTAGCGGGCCTCAGGCGGGGCAGTTCTTC.

The count of this clone is one. This chain connects TRBV28 to TRBJ1-2; D is unclear. Trimming left V 5 bases short and J 1 base short, with 14 bases between. This CDR3 is 15 amino acids long. Germline V lookup: CDR1 MDHEN, CDR2 SYDVKM. The CDR3 coding sequence is TGTGCCAGCAGTCAGGTGTCGGGGTTTAACTATGGCTACACCTTC. Translated: CASSQVSGFNYGYTF.

This sequence joins TRBV28 and TRBJ2-7, with D tentatively TRBD1 (6 bases). This CDR3 contains 13 residues. The V gene lost 8 bases and the J gene lost 3 bases, with 14 bases spanning the gap. Per germline, CDR1 MDHEN and CDR2 SYDVKM. CDR3 loop: CASSRTADYEQYF. CDR3 DNA: TGTGCCAGCTCTAGGACAGCCGACTACGAGCAGTACTTC. The full variable domain, in which reference TRBV28 and TRBJ2-7 provide the parts outside the CDR3, is DVKVTQSSRYLVKRTGEKVFLECVQDMDHENMFWYRQDPGLGLRLIYFSYDVKMKEKGDIPEGYSVSREKKERFSLILESASTNQTSMYLCASSRTADYEQYFGPGTRLTVT.

The chain couples TRBV9 to TRBJ2-3; D gene unclear. Looked up from germline, CDR1 is SGDLS and CDR2 is YYNGEE. The CDR3 consists of 17 residues. Trimming stripped 3 bases from V and 1 base from J, with 18 bases between. The CDR3 DNA is TGTGCCAGCAGCGGAAAACTACTGGCGCCCGGCACAGATACGCAGTATTTT. Amino acids: CASSGKLLAPGTDTQYF.

J is TRBJ1-5 and V is TRBV18; tentatively, D is TRBD1 (6 bases). The CDR3 length is 15 residues. Trimming removed 3 bases from V and 0 bases from J, with 9 bases in between. Germline CDR1 and CDR2: KGHSH and LQKENI. The CDR3 spells CASSPRTDSNQPQHF. CDR3 DNA: TGTGCCAGCTCACCCCGGACAGATAGCAATCAGCCCCAGCATTTT. Variable domain in full (rest from reference TRBV18 and TRBJ1-5): NAGVMQNPRHLVRRRGQEARLRCSPMKGHSHVYWYRQLPEEGLKFMVYLQKENIIDESGMPKERFSAEFPKEGPSILRIQQVVRGDSAAYFCASSPRTDSNQPQHFGDGTRLSIL.

In this sample, this clone turned up a few times. The chain carries TRBV5-1 and TRBJ1-1; D gene unclear. Germline V gene lookup returns CDR1 SGHRS and CDR2 YFSETQ. Trimming stripped 2 bases from V and 1 base from J, with 9 bases between. This CDR3 has 14 amino acids. DNA of the CDR3: TGCGCCAGCAGCTTTGTCCAAGGGAACACTGAAGCTTTCTTT. Translation gives CASSFVQGNTEAFF.

The chain joins TRBV19 to TRBJ2-7, with TRBD2 as a possible D gene (6 bases). Germline CDR1 LNHDA, CDR2 SQIVND (reference sequence). The V gene lost 4 bases and the J gene lost 7 bases, with 17 bases spanning the gap. This CDR3 has 14 amino acids. The CDR3 region is CASSKTSLLEEQYF. CDR3 coding DNA: TGTGCCAGTAGTAAAACTAGCTTGCTTGAGGAGCAGTACTTC.

The gene calls are TRBV5-1 and TRBJ2-7; no clear D gene. This CDR3 has 13 amino acids. V was shortened by 4 bases and J by 4 bases, with 12 bases between the two germline ends. In germline, CDR1 is SGHRS, CDR2 YFSETQ. CDR3 nucleotides: TGCGCCAGCAGCCCCTCCGGCCAATACGAGCAGTACTTC. Translated: CASSPSGQYEQYF. Full variable domain (remainder filled in from reference TRBV5-1 and TRBJ2-7): KAGVTQTPRYLIKTRGQQVTLSCSPISGHRSVSWYQQTPGQGLQFLFEYFSETQRNKGNFPGRFSGRQFSNSRSEMNVSTLELGDSALYLCASSPSGQYEQYFGPGTRLTVT.

This clone appeared a single time. This chain links TRBV28 with TRBJ2-5, with unresolved D. Trimming stripped 2 bases from V and 2 bases from J, with 18 bases between. The CDR3 covers 17 residues. Germline-derived CDR1 and CDR2 are MDHEN and SYDVKM. This CDR3 is CASSLRRAVGGQETQYF. The CDR3 nucleotides read TGTGCCAGCAGTTTAAGGAGAGCAGTTGGTGGGCAAGAGACCCAGTACTTC.